Reported below is one T cell receptor (beta chain). These data are taken from a study of blood T cell repertoires in COVID-19. Study-wide context: The United States, Italy and Spain supplied acute and convalescent COVID-19 samples. PBMCs, B-cell-depleted T cells, or T cells were the source of the cDNA or gDNA that made up the material.

Original handling: Nucleated cell counts were estimated from reference gene primer amplification. Libraries were prepared by immunoSEQ multiplex PCR; TCRdb keeps only in-frame clonotypes and omits some of them. V and J calls and clone size are as listed in that table; D and trimming were resolved from the DNA. The sample comprises over 70,000 clones, approximately 77% of which are singletons, and around 9.4% rests with the top ten. Germline CDR1 SGHTA, CDR2 FQGNSA. Trimming stripped 5 bases from V and 3 bases from J, with 4 bases between. The CDR3 spans 12 residues. Specimen: peripheral blood. The source is a woman older than 75 with acute or convalescent COVID-19. The chain carries TRBV7-2 and TRBJ2-2; D not resolved. As DNA, the CDR3 is TGTGCCAGCAGCACTTACACCGGGGAGCTGTTTTTT. It yields the protein CASSTYTGELFF.